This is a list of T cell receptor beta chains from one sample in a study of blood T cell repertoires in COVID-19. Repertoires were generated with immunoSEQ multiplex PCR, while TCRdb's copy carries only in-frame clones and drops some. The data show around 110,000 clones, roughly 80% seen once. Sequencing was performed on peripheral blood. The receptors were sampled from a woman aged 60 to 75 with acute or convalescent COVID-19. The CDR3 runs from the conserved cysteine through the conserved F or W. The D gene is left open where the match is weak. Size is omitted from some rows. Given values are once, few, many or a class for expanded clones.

CDR3nt: TGTGCCAGCAGCCAACCTCAGGGGTACTCAGATACGCAGTATTTT; CDR3aa: CASSQPQGYSDTQYF; v_gene: TRBV5-4; j_gene: TRBJ2-3; d_gene: -; len: 15; abundance: -
CDR3nt: TGTGCCAGCAGCCGCGGTTCCGGGTCTCATCTCGGGGAGCAGTACTTC; CDR3aa: CASSRGSGSHLGEQYF; v_gene: TRBV7-6; j_gene: TRBJ2-7; d_gene: -; len: 16; abundance: few
CDR3nt: TGTGCCAGCAGCTTAGGTCGGGAGACCCAGTACTTC; CDR3aa: CASSLGRETQYF; v_gene: TRBV11-2; j_gene: TRBJ2-5; d_gene: -; len: 12; abundance: -
CDR3nt: TGTGCCAGCAGATACGAAGGGGAAGGCGAAAAACTGTTTTTT; CDR3aa: CASRYEGEGEKLFF; v_gene: TRBV6-6; j_gene: TRBJ1-4; d_gene: -; len: 14; abundance: -
CDR3nt: TGTGCCAGCAGTGAAGTGACAGGGGCTAACTATGGCTACACCTTC; CDR3aa: CASSEVTGANYGYTF; v_gene: TRBV6-1; j_gene: TRBJ1-2; d_gene: TRBD1; len: 15; abundance: -
CDR3nt: TGTGCCAGCAGTTTCAACAGAGAAGAGACCCAGTACTTC; CDR3aa: CASSFNREETQYF; v_gene: TRBV12-3/TRBV12-4; j_gene: TRBJ2-5; d_gene: -; len: 13; abundance: -
CDR3nt: TGTGCCAGCAGCCAATCCGTTTTGTCACCCCTCCACTTT; CDR3aa: CASSQSVLSPLHF; v_gene: TRBV14; j_gene: TRBJ1-6; d_gene: -; len: 13; abundance: -
CDR3nt: TGTGCCACCAGCAGGCCGCCACACCTCGCGAACACTGAAGCTTTCTTT; CDR3aa: CATSRPPHLANTEAFF; v_gene: TRBV15; j_gene: TRBJ1-1; d_gene: -; len: 16; abundance: once
CDR3nt: TGTGCCAGCTCACCGGTGGGACAAGCCAATGAAGCTTTCTTT; CDR3aa: CASSPVGQANEAFF; v_gene: TRBV18; j_gene: TRBJ1-1; d_gene: -; len: 14; abundance: -
CDR3nt: TGTGCCAGCAGCCCAACTATGGGGGGTAGCAATGAGCAGTTCTTC; CDR3aa: CASSPTMGGSNEQFF; v_gene: TRBV27; j_gene: TRBJ2-1; d_gene: -; len: 15; abundance: -
CDR3nt: TGTGCCAGCAGCCCACAGGGGGCCGGGGAGCTGTTTTTT; CDR3aa: CASSPQGAGELFF; v_gene: TRBV11-3; j_gene: TRBJ2-2; d_gene: TRBD1; len: 13; abundance: -
CDR3nt: TGTGCCAGCAGTTTAATACTACCTAGCACCGGGGAGCTGTTTTTT; CDR3aa: CASSLILPSTGELFF; v_gene: TRBV27; j_gene: TRBJ2-2; d_gene: -; len: 15; abundance: -
CDR3nt: TGTGCCAGTAGTGGGACTCTGAATTCACCCCTCCACTTT; CDR3aa: CASSGTLNSPLHF; v_gene: TRBV19; j_gene: TRBJ1-6; d_gene: -; len: 13; abundance: -
CDR3nt: TGTGCCAGCACTCCGACAGGGGTAGAGACCCAGTACTTC; CDR3aa: CASTPTGVETQYF; v_gene: TRBV9; j_gene: TRBJ2-5; d_gene: TRBD1; len: 13; abundance: -
CDR3nt: TGTGCCAGCTCCTATCCCATAGATACGCAGTATTTT; CDR3aa: CASSYPIDTQYF; v_gene: TRBV18; j_gene: TRBJ2-3; d_gene: -; len: 12; abundance: -
CDR3nt: TGCGCCAGCAGCTCGGGAGCCGTATCCTCTGAAGCTTTCTTT; CDR3aa: CASSSGAVSSEAFF; v_gene: TRBV5-1; j_gene: TRBJ1-1; d_gene: -; len: 14; abundance: -
CDR3nt: TGTGCCAGCACCCTCATGGGGGGAGTCTCCTACAATGAGCAGTTCTTC; CDR3aa: CASTLMGGVSYNEQFF; v_gene: TRBV7-2; j_gene: TRBJ2-1; d_gene: -; len: 16; abundance: -
CDR3nt: TGCAGCGTGGAGGGGCCAGGTGGGTCCTACGAGCAGTACTTC; CDR3aa: CSVEGPGGSYEQYF; v_gene: TRBV29-1; j_gene: TRBJ2-7; d_gene: -; len: 14; abundance: -
CDR3nt: TGTGCCACCTGGGGGATCCCGAGGGGGGGGACCAGCTCTGGAAACACCATATATTTT; CDR3aa: CATWGIPRGGTSSGNTIYF; v_gene: TRBV19; j_gene: TRBJ1-3; d_gene: -; len: 19; abundance: once
CDR3nt: TGTGCCAGCAGCTTAGGGGTGGGAGCAACTAATGAAAAACTGTTTTTT; CDR3aa: CASSLGVGATNEKLFF; v_gene: TRBV7-9; j_gene: TRBJ1-4; d_gene: -; len: 16; abundance: few
CDR3nt: TGCGCCAGCAGCTTGGACGGGAATGAAAAACTGTTTTTT; CDR3aa: CASSLDGNEKLFF; v_gene: TRBV5-1; j_gene: TRBJ1-4; d_gene: -; len: 13; abundance: -
CDR3nt: TGTGCCAGCAGTGAAGCCAGGTCGGCCATTCAGTACTTC; CDR3aa: CASSEARSAIQYF; v_gene: TRBV2; j_gene: TRBJ2-4; d_gene: -; len: 13; abundance: -
CDR3nt: TGCGCCAGCAGCCGGGGACAGGACGTGGCGGGCTACACCTTC; CDR3aa: CASSRGQDVAGYTF; v_gene: TRBV5-1; j_gene: TRBJ1-2; d_gene: TRBD1; len: 14; abundance: once
CDR3nt: TGTGCCAGCAGACGACAGGGTACGAACTATGGCTACACCTTC; CDR3aa: CASRRQGTNYGYTF; v_gene: TRBV28; j_gene: TRBJ1-2; d_gene: TRBD1; len: 14; abundance: -
CDR3nt: TGTGCCACCAGCAGAGAGGCTCCCAAATCTGGAAACACCATATATTTT; CDR3aa: CATSREAPKSGNTIYF; v_gene: TRBV15; j_gene: TRBJ1-3; d_gene: -; len: 16; abundance: -
CDR3nt: TGTGCCAGTAGTCCCCGGACAGGGGGAATCCATCAGCCCCAGCATTTT; CDR3aa: CASSPRTGGIHQPQHF; v_gene: TRBV19; j_gene: TRBJ1-5; d_gene: TRBD1; len: 16; abundance: -